Following are 12 T cell receptor beta chains from one sample sequenced in a study of blood T cell repertoires in COVID-19. Profiled with immunoSEQ multiplex PCR; TCRdb holds only in-frame clones, not every one. The repertoire holds around 190,000 clones, with roughly 86% as singletons. Sequencing was performed on peripheral blood. The receptors derive from a man aged 18 to 30 with active or convalescent COVID-19.

V usage is TRBV12-3 or TRBV12-4 and J usage is TRBJ1-1; maybe TRBD1 (6 bases). The CDR3 totals 13 residues. Trimming removed 9 bases from V and 0 bases from J, with 11 bases in between. The CDR3 DNA sequence: TGTGCCAGTGGCGGACAGATGAACACTGAAGCTTTCTTT. Encoded protein: CASGGQMNTEAFF.

CDR3: CASSIQGSEQYF. The CDR3 region has the DNA TGTGCCAGTAGTATACAGGGATCCGAGCAGTACTTC. The V and J genes are TRBV19 and TRBJ2-7, with a tentative D call TRBD1 (5 bases). V was pared by 2 bases and J by 6 bases, with 8 bases between. The CDR3 runs to 12 residues. The germline V gene has CDR1 LNHDA and CDR2 SQIVND (reference sequence).

V is TRBV5-4 and J is TRBJ2-5; possible D gene TRBD1, 6 bases. The CDR3 has 16 amino acids. The ends were cut back, 4 bases at V and 0 bases at J, with 16 bases in the middle. Germline assignment: CDR1 SGHNT and CDR2 YYREEE (reference sequence). The CDR3, as DNA: TGTGCCAGCAGCAGAGGGGACACCTCGTACCAAGAGACCCAGTACTTC. It specifies CASSRGDTSYQETQYF.

The rearrangement uses TRBV19 and TRBJ1-4; TRBD1 matches at 9 bases. J lost 5 bases, V lost 3 bases, and 7 bases had no gene match. This CDR3 spans 16 amino acids. The V gene's germline CDR1 is LNHDA and CDR2 SQIVND (reference sequence). DNA for the CDR3: TGTGCCAGTAGTATCACACAGGACAGGGGAAATGAAAAACTGTTTTTT. The encoded protein is CASSITQDRGNEKLFF.

This chain joins TRBV3-1 (or the pseudogene TRBV3-2) and TRBJ1-1; D is unresolved. The CDR3 has 13 residues. Germline lookup yields CDR1 LGHDT and CDR2 YNNKEL (reference sequence). V was clipped by 1 base and J by 10 bases, with 13 bases between them. CDR3 in DNA: TGTGCCAGCAGCCAAGGTGTCGAGGGAGGAGCTTTCTTT. Amino acid sequence: CASSQGVEGGAFF.

Points on this clone: The junction does not match germline at one end; this may be a read error. V usage is TRBV11-2 and J usage is TRBJ1-2; D is uncertain. Germline-derived CDR1 and CDR2 are SGHAT and FQNNGV. This CDR3 has 11 amino acids. CDR3 protein: CASSLGGGFDF. The DNA of the CDR3 is TGTGCCAGCAGCTTAGGGGGAGGTTTTGACTTC. The full variable domain, its missing parts supplied by reference TRBV11-2 and TRBJ1-2, is EAGVAQSPRYKIIEKRQSVAFWCNPISGHATLYWYQQILGQGPKLLIQFQNNGVVDDSQLPKDRFSAERLKGVDSTLKIQPAKLEDSAVYLCASSLGGGFDFGSGTRLTVV.

This chain links TRBV27 with TRBJ1-6; D is uncertain. Per germline, CDR1 MNHEY and CDR2 SMNVEV (reference sequence). Trimming removed 0 bases at V and 3 bases at J, with 9 bases between. There are 16 residues in the CDR3. CDR3 region: CASSLSGRSYNSPLHF. The CDR3 nucleotides read TGTGCCAGCAGTTTATCCGGTCGGAGCTATAATTCACCCCTCCACTTT.

This clone was seen once. The chain employs TRBV2 and TRBJ1-1, with D perhaps TRBD1 (6 bases). CDR3 length: 15 residues. Trimming took off 6 bases at V and 0 bases at J, with 14 bases between the two ends. The germline CDR1 and CDR2 sequences are SNHLY and FYNNEI. The CDR3 is CASRKRGSMNTEAFF. The DNA of the CDR3 is TGTGCCAGCAGGAAAAGGGGGAGCATGAACACTGAAGCTTTCTTT.

As concerns this clone: Sequence at one end of the junction differs from germline and may be a read error. The chain combines TRBV5-1 with TRBJ1-2; 9 bases are shared with TRBD1. The CDR3 consists of 14 residues. CDR1 is SGHRS, CDR2 YFSETQ, per germline. The CDR3 here is CASGLDRGGEQPHF. The CDR3 DNA follows: TGCGCCAGCGGCTTGGACAGGGGAGGCGAACAGCCACACTTC. The variable domain in full, with the rest retrieved from reference TRBV5-1 and TRBJ1-2, is KAGVTQTPRYLIKTRGQQVTLSCSPISGHRSVSWYQQTPGQGLQFLFEYFSETQRNKGNFPGRFSGRQFSNSRSEMNVSTLELGDSALYLCASGLDRGGEQPHFGSGTRLTVV.

The rearrangement links TRBV18 to TRBJ2-1; no clear D gene. CDR3 size: 13 residues. V shed 2 bases and J shed 5 bases, with 7 bases lying between them. Per the germline V gene, CDR1 is KGHSH and CDR2 is LQKENI. This CDR3 reads CASSPGQDNEQFF. CDR3 DNA sequence: TGTGCCAGCTCACCAGGCCAAGACAATGAGCAGTTCTTC.

The chain recombines TRBV5-1 with TRBJ1-6; 8 bases agree with TRBD1. Trimming at V came to 3 bases and at J to 10 bases, leaving 9 bases not matched to a gene. This CDR3 is built from 15 residues. From germline, CDR1 is SGHRS and CDR2 YFSETQ. The CDR3 DNA sequence: TGCGCCAGCAGCTCTGGGGGACAGGTTGAGTCACCCCTCCACTTT. Residues: CASSSGGQVESPLHF.

The genes are TRBV11-2 and TRBJ1-2, with 7 positions matching TRBD1. Trimming removed 1 base from V and 4 bases from J; junction bases left unmatched: 9. This CDR3 comprises 16 residues. The V gene's germline CDR1 is SGHAT and CDR2 FQNNGV. DNA for the CDR3: TGTGCCAGCAGCTTAGGTTTCGGACAGGTTATCTATGGCTACACCTTC. Residues: CASSLGFGQVIYGYTF.